This TCR beta chain was recorded in a study of T-cell reconstitution after alpha-beta-depleted transplantation in children (dated by TCRdb to about 2016). About the study as a whole: The study quantitatively tracked T-cell immune reconstitution after TCRalphabeta/CD19-depleted allogeneic hematopoietic cell transplantation in children using TCR repertoire profiling.

Library preparation employed PCR. The sequencer listed for this sample is Illumina HiSeq 2500. To normalize quantification of the TCRbeta repertoire, the TCR libraries were built with molecular barcoding that relied on unique molecular identifiers. TCRdb reanalyzed the raw reads on its own, using fastp at Q25 for trimming and MiXCR for clone calling, and kept in-frame beta chains. Rows matching on CDR3 protein sequence are summarized as one entry with the most common DNA and genes. The sample yields 380,000 or so distinct CDR3 sequences; about 14% were counted once. About 4.5% of the sample belongs to the ten largest clones. This clonotype was recorded at least ten times. What this receptor recognizes is not known. The record has no base qualities; no much larger clone is one base away. The sequence was obtained from a human donor who donated a stem cell graft to a child with Fanconi anemia. The sample was PBMCs, taken from the stem cell graft.

The sequence in DNA is TGCGCCAGCAGGGATGGGACGGCTAACACTGAAGCTTTCTTT. This encodes CASRDGTANTEAFF. This sequence uses TRBV5-1 and TRBJ1-1, with TRBD1 tentatively as D gene (5 bases match). CDR1 SGHRS and CDR2 YFSETQ are derived from the germline V gene. The CDR3 holds 14 amino acids from the cysteine to the phenylalanine. Only CDR3 DNA remains: 42 bases, in frame from the first base. V was cut back by 5 bases and J by 2 bases, leaving a gap of 13 bases between them.